A selection of T cell receptor beta chains follows, all from one sample in a study of T cell responses to AZD1222 COVID-19 vaccine. This table comes from immunoSEQ multiplex PCR, and its TCRdb copy is limited to in-frame clones, with some not included. The data contain roughly 130,000 clones, approximately 85% of them singletons. Sequencing used peripheral blood, obtained on day 0 of AZD1222 vaccination. The receptors derive from an adult in good health. CDR3s leave out the opening cysteine and the closing phenylalanine or tryptophan.

CDR3aa: ASSQETGRNEQF
v_gene: TRBV4-1
j_gene: TRBJ2-1

CDR3aa: ASSPRDRVSNEQF
v_gene: TRBV11-3
j_gene: TRBJ2-1

CDR3aa: ASSSASGYNSPLH
v_gene: TRBV28
j_gene: TRBJ1-6

CDR3aa: ASSPQGSPYGYT
v_gene: TRBV3-1/TRBV3-2
j_gene: TRBJ1-2

CDR3aa: ASSSRLAGGPNPGELF
v_gene: TRBV5-1
j_gene: TRBJ2-2

CDR3aa: ASSREGLDEQF
v_gene: TRBV5-1
j_gene: TRBJ2-1

CDR3aa: ASSVLMQDNEQF
v_gene: TRBV9
j_gene: TRBJ2-1

CDR3aa: ASSKIQHSYNEQF
v_gene: TRBV18
j_gene: TRBJ2-1

CDR3aa: ASSPSAGGNTIY
v_gene: TRBV18
j_gene: TRBJ1-3

CDR3aa: ASSPGRRGRAQY
v_gene: TRBV7-9
j_gene: TRBJ2-5

CDR3aa: ASSLRGLAFPSTDTQY
v_gene: TRBV7-2
j_gene: TRBJ2-3

CDR3aa: ASQGESVTDTQY
v_gene: TRBV4-2
j_gene: TRBJ2-3

CDR3aa: ASSPPAINEKLF
v_gene: TRBV11-2
j_gene: TRBJ1-4

CDR3aa: ASSAGTSGLIEQY
v_gene: TRBV6-2/TRBV6-3
j_gene: TRBJ2-7

CDR3aa: ASRTQGPQPQH
v_gene: TRBV19
j_gene: TRBJ1-5

CDR3aa: ASSRQSVYEQY
v_gene: TRBV6-2/TRBV6-3
j_gene: TRBJ2-7

CDR3aa: AWSRGPDRGKPQH
v_gene: TRBV30
j_gene: TRBJ1-5

CDR3aa: AIRGASGDLDTQY
v_gene: TRBV10-3
j_gene: TRBJ2-3

CDR3aa: ATERGGPKTQY
v_gene: TRBV28
j_gene: TRBJ2-5

CDR3aa: ASSQGTKRGRFTDTQY
v_gene: TRBV3-1/TRBV3-2
j_gene: TRBJ2-3

CDR3aa: ASSPFLAGGYEQY
v_gene: TRBV9
j_gene: TRBJ2-7

CDR3aa: ATSDRGKDVGNQPQH
v_gene: TRBV24-1
j_gene: TRBJ1-5

CDR3aa: ASSRQGGDTEAF
v_gene: TRBV18
j_gene: TRBJ1-1